Below, 13 T cell receptor beta chains from the same sample are listed, as sequenced in a study of shared clonotypes between healthy human individuals. Libraries were prepared by immunoSEQ multiplex PCR; TCRdb keeps only in-frame clonotypes and omits some of them. Of hundreds of thousands of clones listed, about 96% are singletons. Sequencing was carried out using naive CD4+ T cells sorted from blood. The subset: CD45RA+ positively selected. The source is a woman aged 30 to 39 in good health.

This clone was seen just once. V is TRBV15 and J is TRBJ2-1, with 11 bases aligning to TRBD2. In germline, CDR1 is LNHNV, CDR2 YYDKDF (reference sequence). The CDR3 contains 15 residues. The V gene end was trimmed by 1 base and the J gene end by 4 bases; junction bases not matched to a gene: 0. The CDR3 nucleotides read TGTGCCACCAGCAGAGGGACTAGCGGGTACAATGAGCAGTTCTTC. Protein product: CATSRGTSGYNEQFF.

The chain couples TRBV6-6 to TRBJ2-7, with TRBD2 matching over 7 bases. The CDR3 loop spans 14 amino acids. Germline CDR1 and CDR2: MNHNY and SVGAGI (reference sequence). The V gene end was trimmed by 5 bases and the J gene end by 9 bases; junction bases not matched to a gene: 13. CDR3 in DNA: TGTGCCAGCAGTCTAGCGGTAGACCTACGATCGCAGTACTTC. Residues: CASSLAVDLRSQYF.

The rearrangement links TRBV19 to TRBJ2-5; 10 positions agree with TRBD2. In germline, CDR1 is LNHDA, CDR2 SQIVND (reference sequence). V trimming: 6 bases; J trimming: 1 base; junction bases outside the gene matches: 5. CDR3 length equals 15 residues. CDR3 amino acids: CASSRTSGFQETQYF. In nucleotides, the CDR3 is TGTGCCAGTAGCAGGACTAGCGGATTCCAAGAGACCCAGTACTTC. The variable domain in full, completed from reference TRBV19 and TRBJ2-5, reads DGGITQSPKYLFRKEGQNVTLSCEQNLNHDAMYWYRQDPGQGLRLIYYSQIVNDFQKGDIAEGYSVSREKKESFPLTVTSAQKNPTAFYLCASSRTSGFQETQYFGPGTRLLVL.

The chain employs TRBV28 and TRBJ2-7; D may be TRBD1 (6 bases). Germline V lookup: CDR1 MDHEN, CDR2 SYDVKM. This CDR3 contains 15 residues. Deletions cut 5 bases from V and 5 bases from J, with 19 bases between. The CDR3 is CASSEPGHQDHEQYF. The CDR3 DNA reads as TGTGCCAGCAGTGAACCGGGACACCAGGACCACGAGCAGTACTTC. Filled out from reference TRBV28 and TRBJ2-7, the complete variable domain reads DVKVTQSSRYLVKRTGEKVFLECVQDMDHENMFWYRQDPGLGLRLIYFSYDVKMKEKGDIPEGYSVSREKKERFSLILESASTNQTSMYLCASSEPGHQDHEQYFGPGTRLTVT.

This rearrangement joins TRBV6-5 to TRBJ2-7, with 9 bases fitting TRBD2. The V gene's germline CDR1 is MNHEY and CDR2 SVGAGI. Trimming cost V 2 bases and J 2 bases; bases outside gene matches: 4. The CDR3 is made up of 15 amino acids. Here the CDR3 reads CASSYASGRTYEQYF. For the CDR3, the DNA is TGTGCCAGCAGTTACGCCAGCGGGAGGACCTACGAGCAGTACTTC.

The V call is TRBV6-5, the J call TRBJ1-1, with a weak D call TRBD1 (5 bases). This CDR3 region has 14 residues. Trimming left V 5 bases short and J 1 base short, with 11 bases between. CDR1 MNHEY and CDR2 SVGAGI come from the germline V gene. The CDR3 DNA follows: TGTGCCAGCAGTGCTGACAGAGAGAACACTGAAGCTTTCTTT. Encoded protein: CASSADRENTEAFF.

The chain links TRBV7-3 to TRBJ2-1, with 12 bases identical to TRBD2. The CDR3 contains 18 residues. V dropped 2 bases and J dropped 1; count of bases not matched to a gene: 6. In germline, CDR1 is SGHTA, CDR2 FQGTGA. The CDR3 loop is CASSLVASGRGSYNEQFF. The CDR3 DNA sequence: TGTGCCAGCAGCTTAGTTGCTAGCGGGAGGGGGTCCTACAATGAGCAGTTCTTC.

This rearrangement joins TRBV5-1 to TRBJ2-7; 9 bases line up with TRBD2. After removal of 5 bases from V and 4 bases from J, the junction contained 4 bases not matched to a gene. Germline CDR1 is SGHRS and CDR2 is YFSETQ. The CDR3 spans 13 residues. This CDR3 is CASSLLAGYEQYF. The DNA for the CDR3 is TGCGCCAGCAGTTTACTAGCGGGTTACGAGCAGTACTTC.

The chain recombines TRBV6-5 with TRBJ2-1; D gene ambiguous. This CDR3 has 15 residues. V lost 6 bases, J lost 5 bases, and 17 bases lay in between. From germline, CDR1 is MNHEY and CDR2 SVGAGI. In DNA, the CDR3 is TGTGCCAGCAGGGAGTGGGCCGATCGCCACAATGAGCAGTTCTTC. Residues: CASREWADRHNEQFF.

This rearrangement joins TRBV7-8 to TRBJ2-3, with a tentative D call TRBD1 (6 bases). The ends were cut back, 5 bases at V and 3 bases at J, with 18 bases in the middle. The length of the CDR3 is 16 residues. From germline, CDR1 is SGHVS and CDR2 FQNEAQ. For the CDR3, the DNA is TGTGCCAGCAGCCCAATCAGGGGATCGAGGACAGATACGCAGTATTTT. It translates to CASSPIRGSRTDTQYF.

The V gene is TRBV5-6, the J gene TRBJ1-2, with D tentatively TRBD1 (6 bases). Trimming cost V 4 bases and J 4 bases, with 17 bases left between them. In germline, CDR1 is SGHDT, CDR2 YYEEEE. The CDR3 spans 15 residues. The CDR3 nucleotides are TGTGCCAGCAGCCCTCAGGGGCCCCGAGCCTATGGCTACACCTTC. This gives the protein CASSPQGPRAYGYTF.

The chain couples TRBV28 to TRBJ2-1; no firm D call. This CDR3 is 18 amino acids long. Per germline, CDR1 MDHEN and CDR2 SYDVKM. V was pared by 2 bases and J by 0 bases, with 17 bases between. Here the CDR3 reads CASSLVSSEQSSYNEQFF. The DNA of the CDR3 is TGTGCCAGCAGTTTAGTGAGTTCGGAACAAAGCTCCTACAATGAGCAGTTCTTC.

The V gene is TRBV5-4, the J gene TRBJ2-3; D gene ambiguous. V was pared by 4 bases and J by 0 bases, with 6 bases between. The CDR3 spans 13 residues. Germline assignment: CDR1 SGHNT and CDR2 YYREEE (reference sequence). The CDR3 DNA reads as TGTGCCAGCAGCGCAGGTAGCACAGATACGCAGTATTTT. This sequence encodes CASSAGSTDTQYF.